This T cell receptor beta chain was sequenced in a study of T cell clones after liver transplantation. Sequenced by immunoSEQ multiplex PCR; TCRdb stores in-frame clones only, minus some. The repertoire includes 40,000 to 55,000 clones, 65% to 80% of them detected once, and just under 10% sits in the top ten. The CDR3 consists of 13 residues. V lost 4 bases and J lost 5, with 13 bases in between. Germline CDR1 and CDR2: SGHNT and YYREEE (reference sequence). The chain combines TRBV5-4 with TRBJ2-7; D is possibly TRBD1 (5 bases). The sample here was CD4+ T cells from blood, taken about 56 months after liver transplant. The origin of this receptor is a human patient who received a liver transplant. Part of the T cell pool may stem from the graft donor. The CDR3 loop is CASSAPGFHEQYF. The CDR3 DNA reads TGTGCCAGCAGCGCTCCAGGGTTTCACGAGCAGTACTTC.